The rows below give T cell receptor beta chains drawn from one sample of a study of T cells after yellow fever vaccination. TCRdb reprocessed the 5' RACE reads via MiXCR and lists one record per CDR3 protein. Among under 350,000 distinct CDR3 sequences listed, 4.1% were seen once. Sequenced material: PBMCs, taken 5 days after the yellow fever booster vaccination. Source of these receptors: a man in his late teens or twenties who received the YFV17D yellow fever vaccine. Both conserved end residues are part of each CDR3. D genes are given only for firm matches. The size of a clone is reported for some rows only, either as once, few or many, or as a class for expanded clones.

TRBJ1-1,TRBV20-1,few,NA,TGCAGTGCTACCAGCGGGTGGGACACTGAAGCTTTCTTT,CSATSGWDTEAFF
TRBJ2-1,TRBV7-3,NA,NA,TGTGCCAGCAGCACAAACACAGGGTACAATGAGCAGTTCTTC,CASSTNTGYNEQFF
TRBJ2-3,TRBV11-2,NA,NA,TGTGCCAGCGCTTGGTCAGGGCTTGCATATACGCAGTATTTT,CASAWSGLAYTQYF
TRBJ1-6,TRBV5-6,NA,NA,TGTGCCAGCAGCTTGCAGGGTGGCAATTCACCCCTCCACTTT,CASSLQGGNSPLHF
TRBJ2-7,TRBV15,NA,NA,TGTGCCACCAGCAGAGAGAGGGGGGGCCCCCACGAGCAGTACTTC,CATSRERGGPHEQYF
TRBJ2-1,TRBV5-1,NA,NA,TGCGCCAGCAGCTCGCCCTCACGGGATAATGAGCAGTTCTTC,CASSSPSRDNEQFF
TRBJ2-1,TRBV12-3/TRBV12-4,many,NA,TGTGCCAGCAGCCCCGATGGGGGCCGCAATGAGCAGTTCTTC,CASSPDGGRNEQFF
TRBJ1-6,TRBV6-5,few,NA,TGTGCCAGTAGGAGGAGCTCCTATAATTCACCCCTCCACTTT,CASRRSSYNSPLHF
TRBJ2-2,TRBV10-3,NA,TRBD1,TGTGCCATCAGTGAGTCCGGGACAGGGGTCACCGGGGAGCTGTTTTTT,CAISESGTGVTGELFF
TRBJ1-2,TRBV4-1,NA,NA,TGCGCCAGCAGCCCCCGGGCAGGGGACAACTATGGCTACACCTTC,CASSPRAGDNYGYTF
TRBJ2-5,TRBV5-1,NA,NA,TGCGCCAGCAGCTTGAGAAATACTCCCGAGACCCAGTACTTC,CASSLRNTPETQYF
TRBJ1-2,TRBV4-1,few,TRBD1,TGCGCCAGCAGCCCCGGGAGTTGGACAGGGGGCTTCTATGGCTACACCTTC,CASSPGSWTGGFYGYTF
TRBJ1-1,TRBV6-2/TRBV6-3,many,NA,TGTGCCAGCAGTTATATAGGGGGGTTGAACACTGAAGCTTTCTTT,CASSYIGGLNTEAFF
TRBJ2-2,TRBV6-5,few,TRBD1,TGTGCCAGCAGTTACCTGGGACAGGGCAACACCGGGGAGCTGTTTTTT,CASSYLGQGNTGELFF
TRBJ2-6,TRBV5-5,NA,TRBD1,TGTGCCAGCAGCTGGACCGGGACAGGGGCCACTGGGGCCAACGTCCTGACTTTC,CASSWTGTGATGANVLTF
TRBJ2-3,TRBV19,few,NA,TGTGCCAGTAGTATAGGGCGCACAGATACGCAGTATTTT,CASSIGRTDTQYF
TRBJ2-1,TRBV7-9,few,TRBD2,TGTGCCAGCAGCTTGGATGCAGGGACTACCTACAATGAGCAGTTCTTC,CASSLDAGTTYNEQFF
TRBJ1-4,TRBV20-1,NA,NA,TGCAGTGCTTGCAAATTGGGCAGGGCTAATGAAAAACTGTTTTTT,CSACKLGRANEKLFF
TRBJ2-1,TRBV7-2,many,TRBD2,TGTGCCAGCAGCACGAGCGGGGCGGTCTACAATGAGCAGTTCTTC,CASSTSGAVYNEQFF
TRBJ2-7,TRBV27,many,TRBD1,TGTGCCAGCAGAAAGGACAGGGGGCTCTACGAGCAGTACTTC,CASRKDRGLYEQYF
TRBJ2-1,TRBV5-1,many,TRBD2,TGCGCCAGCAGCTTGGCCTCCAGCGGGGGTTGGAATGAGCAGTTCTTC,CASSLASSGGWNEQFF
TRBJ1-1,TRBV7-2,few,NA,TGTGCCAGCAGCCCCGAGCCGGTGAGGGGATTGATAGCTTTCTTT,CASSPEPVRGLIAFF
TRBJ2-1,TRBV18,NA,NA,TGTGCCAGCTCACCACAGGGAGCCTACAATGAGCAGTTCTTC,CASSPQGAYNEQFF
TRBJ2-1,TRBV5-1,many,TRBD2,TGCGCCAGCAGCTCCGGACTAGCGGGGGGTTCTGAGCAGTTCTTC,CASSSGLAGGSEQFF
TRBJ2-7,TRBV5-1,many,TRBD1,TGCGCCAGCAGCTTGTATAGTGCTGGGACAGGTGATGGCTCCTACGAGCAGTACTTC,CASSLYSAGTGDGSYEQYF
TRBJ2-1,TRBV6-2/TRBV6-3,many,TRBD1,TGTACCTGCGGGACAGGGGGCATCAATGAGCAGTTCTTC,CTCGTGGINEQFF
TRBJ2-1,TRBV20-1,many,TRBD2,TGCAGTGGGTCGCGGGGGGGTGCGAATGAGCAGTTCTTC,CSGSRGGANEQFF
TRBJ2-2,TRBV5-1,NA,NA,TGCGCCAGCAGCCAACAACCGGCCGAGCAGGGTTCCGGGGAGCTGTTTTTT,CASSQQPAEQGSGELFF
TRBJ2-7,TRBV10-1,few,NA,TGCGCCAGCAGTGACACCAGATACGGAACCTACGAGCAGTACTTC,CASSDTRYGTYEQYF
TRBJ1-6,TRBV20-1,many,NA,TGCAGTGCTAGGGTAGGAGACTATAATTCACCCCTCCACTTT,CSARVGDYNSPLHF
TRBJ2-2,TRBV4-1,NA,NA,TGCGCCAGCAGCCCGACAAGCGCCGGGGAGCTGTTTTTT,CASSPTSAGELFF
TRBJ2-7,TRBV20-1,few,TRBD1,TGCAGTGCTCCCGGGACAGGGCAATACGAGCAGTACTTC,CSAPGTGQYEQYF
TRBJ2-2,TRBV11-2,many,TRBD2,TGTGCCAGCAGCTTATCGGCTAGCGGGCCCACCGGGGAGCTGTTTTTT,CASSLSASGPTGELFF
TRBJ2-2,TRBV5-1,many,TRBD1,TGCGCCAGCAGCCCACAGGGGCCCACCGGGGAGCTGTTTTTT,CASSPQGPTGELFF
TRBJ2-1,TRBV7-9,few,TRBD1,TGTGCCAGCATCCCACCAGACAGGGGTGAGAATGAGCAGTTCTTC,CASIPPDRGENEQFF
TRBJ2-3,TRBV2,few,NA,TGTGCCAGCAGTGAGCAACAGGGCTCAGATACGCAGTATTTT,CASSEQQGSDTQYF
TRBJ1-1,TRBV7-8,NA,NA,TGTGCCAGCAACCGCAACCGGGGGAACACTGAAGCTTTCTTT,CASNRNRGNTEAFF
TRBJ2-3,TRBV15,few,NA,TGTGCCACCAGCAGAGTAGGGGGTCCGGCAGATACGCAGTATTTT,CATSRVGGPADTQYF
TRBJ1-2,TRBV7-2,NA,NA,TGTGCCAGCAGCTTAGTACGACACCGTAACTATGGCTACACCTTC,CASSLVRHRNYGYTF
TRBJ1-1,TRBV20-1,NA,NA,TGCAGTGCTCTGACAGATCGTTTTGAAGCTTTCTTT,CSALTDRFEAFF
TRBJ1-1,TRBV5-5,NA,TRBD1,TGTGCCAGCAGCTGGGTGGACAGGGGGCTGAGGGCTGAAGCTTTCTTT,CASSWVDRGLRAEAFF
TRBJ1-1,TRBV7-2,many,NA,TGTGCCAGCAGCACAACGGGGGGGATGAACACTGAAGCTTTCTTT,CASSTTGGMNTEAFF
TRBJ1-2,TRBV20-1,many,NA,TGCAGTGCTACGGTAGCTAACTATGGCTACACCTTC,CSATVANYGYTF
TRBJ1-2,TRBV7-2,many,NA,TGTGCCAGCAGCTTAAGGGGTGACTATGGCTACACCTTC,CASSLRGDYGYTF
TRBJ1-5,TRBV2,few,NA,TGTGCCAGCAGTGAGTTCCGGAACAATCAGCCCCAGCATTTT,CASSEFRNNQPQHF
TRBJ2-1,TRBV24-1,many,NA,TGTGCCACCATGGAGAATGGCGAGCAGTTCTTC,CATMENGEQFF
TRBJ2-7,TRBV19,few,TRBD1,TGTGCCAGTAGGGGGGCCGGGACAGGGGCCGACTACGAGCAGTACTTC,CASRGAGTGADYEQYF
TRBJ1-2,TRBV6-5,few,NA,TGTGCCAGCAGTTTCGACCAGGGTAACCGTGACCCTAGGCGTGGCTACACCTTC,CASSFDQGNRDPRRGYTF
TRBJ1-2,TRBV27,many,TRBD1,TGTGCCAGCAGTCCACTTGACAGGGGAGGAGACGGCTACACCTTC,CASSPLDRGGDGYTF
TRBJ2-3,TRBV7-9,NA,NA,TGTGCCAGCAGCCCCAGCACGGGGGCCACAGATACGCAGTATTTT,CASSPSTGATDTQYF
TRBJ2-1,TRBV20-1,many,TRBD2,TGCAGTGCTGAAAGCGGGAGGCTCCTTAGTGAGCAGTTCTTC,CSAESGRLLSEQFF